This T cell receptor beta chain was sequenced for a study of T cell responses to AZD1222 COVID-19 vaccine. Repertoires were generated with immunoSEQ multiplex PCR, while TCRdb's copy carries only in-frame clones and drops some. Among 150,000 to 200,000 clones listed, 85% to 95% were seen once. The J segment lost 1 base and the V segment lost 1 base, leaving 10 bases of the junction unmatched. Germline CDR1 MGHRA, CDR2 YSYEKL. The CDR3 runs to 18 residues. Of note for this clone: Its antigen is as yet unknown.

Study results and caveats: The study found Spike-specific TCR breadth and depth rose after two AZD1222 doses. The study sampled repertoires only after the peak T cell response. Regions 160-218 and 743-854 held dominance among vaccine-associated CD4 TCRs, which spanned spike. Only a handful of AZD1222 recipients were seropositive at baseline.

The genes are TRBV4-1 and TRBJ2-1; the match to TRBD2 covers 7 bases. The sequencing here drew on peripheral blood, taken on day 0 of AZD1222 vaccination. The receptor's source is an adult in good health. The CDR3: CASSQGLAEPPSYNEQFF. The CDR3 region has the DNA TGCGCCAGCAGCCAAGGACTAGCAGAACCGCCTTCCTACAATGAGCAGTTCTTC.